This T cell receptor beta chain was recovered during a study of blood T cell repertoires in COVID-19. Study details: Acute and convalescent COVID-19 samples came from the United States, Italy and Spain. T cells, B-cell-depleted T cells, or PBMCs provided the cDNA or gDNA that served as material.

Clones were read by immunoSEQ multiplex PCR, and TCRdb kept only the in-frame ones, dropping some. The sample shows under 250,000 clones, roughly four fifths of them seen only once. V shed 0 bases and J 10 bases; nucleotides not matched to a gene: 7. The CDR3 extends over 16 amino acids. Germline V lookup: CDR1 ENHRY, CDR2 SYGVKD. Sequencing used peripheral blood. This clonotype was sampled from a woman aged 30 to 39 who had recovered from COVID-19. This chain connects TRBV10-3 to TRBJ1-6, with 9 bases matching TRBD1. CDR3 region: CAISESDRGGLSPLHF. DNA of the CDR3: TGTGCCATCAGTGAGTCGGACAGGGGAGGTCTATCACCCCTCCACTTT.